The clone carrying this TCR beta chain occurred once. The antigen remains undetermined. Pooled together were second doses at about 4 or about 12 weeks. The data stem from a study of T cell responses to AZD1222 COVID-19 vaccine. General observations from the study: Every sample of the repertoires postdated the peak T cell response. The donors showed a predominance of white British ancestry and of females, with possible underestimation of clonal diversity. The CD4 TCRs associated with vaccination extended across spike and predominated at 160-218 and 743-854.

TCRdb's copy holds only in-frame clones and misses some; the assay was immunoSEQ multiplex PCR. This sample carries 97,000 or so clones, about nine tenths of them seen once, and the ten largest clones take 6.5% to 10%. V lost 4 bases and J lost 8; bases outside the gene matches: 5. Germline CDR1 and CDR2: GTSNPN and SVGIG (reference sequence). The CDR3 consists of 13 residues. Here the sequenced sample was peripheral blood, taken 28 days after the second AZD1222 dose. This clonotype was obtained from an adult who received the AZD1222 COVID-19 vaccine. The chain uses TRBV30 and TRBJ1-2; 12 nucleotides match TRBD1. The CDR3 here is CAWNPGQGAGYTF. Written as DNA, the CDR3 is TGTGCCTGGAATCCGGGACAGGGGGCCGGCTACACCTTC.